This is a list of T cell receptor beta chains from one sample in a study of blood T cell repertoires in COVID-19. The assay was immunoSEQ multiplex PCR, and TCRdb's table has in-frame clones only and misses some. The top ten clones hold 17% of a sample with more than 150,000 clones, around four fifths of them seen once. The specimen sequenced was PBMCs or T cells enriched from blood (not recorded which). The source of these receptors is a woman between 45 and 60 years old who had recovered from COVID-19. Each CDR3 is given with its conserved first and last residue. D genes are given only for firm matches.

v_call d_call cdr3_aa
TRBV5-4 . CASSFDRGGVDTF
TRBV5-8 TRBD1 CASSLEGTGRFGYTF
TRBV3-1/TRBV3-2 TRBD2 CASSQHNPGTSSNTGELFF
TRBV18 TRBD1 CASSPTGGGEKLFF
TRBV24-1 TRBD1 CATSETGPTDTQYF
TRBV5-6 TRBD2 CASSGGLAGVTGELFF
TRBV15 TRBD2 CATSRDPGTSTAHLDTQYF
TRBV6-4 . CASSVGEVGEQFF
TRBV10-1 TRBD2 CASSSVAGEGFYNEQFF
TRBV28 . CASSLRPGLGVGYTF
TRBV7-2 TRBD1 CASSSRGRRETQYF
TRBV18 TRBD1 CASSPGQVSGNTIYF
TRBV18 . CASSPPTGTDTQYF
TRBV3-1/TRBV3-2 TRBD2 CASSQGGGLDTQYF
TRBV7-2 TRBD2 CASSQGLAGRNEQFF
TRBV27 . CASSFRQGDFRGEKLFF
TRBV14 TRBD1 CASSQIGQGRPGKLFF
TRBV15 . CATSRDQGRAAYGYTF
TRBV7-2 TRBD1 CASSAPGQGAPRLGSPLHF
TRBV29-1 . CSVEQGLGTEAFF
TRBV9 TRBD2 CASSGRLAGGYEQFF
TRBV3-1/TRBV3-2 TRBD1 CASSPTGVSTEAFF
TRBV2 TRBD1 CASSKGGTGALGGYTF
TRBV10-2 . CASGQINTEAFF
TRBV11-2 . CASSLASQESYEQYF
TRBV28 . CASSRQISYEQYF
TRBV5-1 . CASSFGIDVNTEAFF
TRBV5-4 TRBD1 CASSQFGQGRPYEQYF
TRBV10-3 TRBD2 CAISGLAGVSYEQYF
TRBV5-1 TRBD1 CASSEGQGAYGYTF
TRBV30 . CAWTRGGSGLVYGYTF
TRBV13 . CASSLGSGLNSPLHF
TRBV7-9 TRBD1 CASSSGTGRTQPQHF
TRBV10-3 TRBD2 CAISESRGALNNEQFF
TRBV7-3 TRBD2 CASSLGGGGPPYEQYF
TRBV28 TRBD2 CASSLSGLANTGELFF
TRBV6-1 TRBD1 CASTEQGSSYNEQFF
TRBV3-1/TRBV3-2 TRBD1 CASSPRTGSTGELFF
TRBV6-5 TRBD2 CASSSGDTDTQYF
TRBV10-1 . CASSQALNTEDSEAFF
TRBV2 . CASSESRTLNTEAFF
TRBV7-8 TRBD2 CASSPQTQTSGRALEQYF
TRBV30 . CAWNNQGYEQYF
TRBV7-9 . CASSLEVGADGYEQYF
TRBV23-1 . CASRPPREANEKLFF
TRBV19 TRBD1 CASSRGGGDRNQPQHF
TRBV10-1 TRBD2 CASSAGGAGADEQFF
TRBV7-3 TRBD2 CASSRSGRGQETQYF
TRBV19 . CASSKGLYTYNEQFF
TRBV7-2 . CASSLFGSSETQYF
TRBV30 . CAWNALRAGELFF
TRBV6-5 . CASSYSGGAETQYF
TRBV18 TRBD1 CASSKRKGAWEKLFF
TRBV7-2 TRBD2 CASSLEAQRGGPYNEQFF
TRBV12-3/TRBV12-4 . CASMQSSEETQYF
TRBV7-6 TRBD2 CASSTGASGTDTQYF
TRBV28 TRBD2 CASSSGLAGGGEQYF
TRBV21-1 . CASSKVGGGRGPHNEKLFF
TRBV12-2 . CASRFRDKSVHEQYF